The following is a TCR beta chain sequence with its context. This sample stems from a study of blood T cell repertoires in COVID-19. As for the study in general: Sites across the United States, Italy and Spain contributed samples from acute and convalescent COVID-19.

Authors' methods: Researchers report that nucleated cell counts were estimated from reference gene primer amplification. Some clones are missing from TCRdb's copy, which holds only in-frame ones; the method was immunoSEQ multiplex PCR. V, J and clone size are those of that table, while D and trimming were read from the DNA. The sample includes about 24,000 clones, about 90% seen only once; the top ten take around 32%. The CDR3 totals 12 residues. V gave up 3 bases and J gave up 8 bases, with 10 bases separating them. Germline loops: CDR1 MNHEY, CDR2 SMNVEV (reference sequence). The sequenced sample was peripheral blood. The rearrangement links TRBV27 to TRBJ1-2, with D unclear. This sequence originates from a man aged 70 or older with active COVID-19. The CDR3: CASSLEGAGYTF. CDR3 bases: TGTGCCAGCAGTTTGGAGGGTGCAGGCTACACCTTC.